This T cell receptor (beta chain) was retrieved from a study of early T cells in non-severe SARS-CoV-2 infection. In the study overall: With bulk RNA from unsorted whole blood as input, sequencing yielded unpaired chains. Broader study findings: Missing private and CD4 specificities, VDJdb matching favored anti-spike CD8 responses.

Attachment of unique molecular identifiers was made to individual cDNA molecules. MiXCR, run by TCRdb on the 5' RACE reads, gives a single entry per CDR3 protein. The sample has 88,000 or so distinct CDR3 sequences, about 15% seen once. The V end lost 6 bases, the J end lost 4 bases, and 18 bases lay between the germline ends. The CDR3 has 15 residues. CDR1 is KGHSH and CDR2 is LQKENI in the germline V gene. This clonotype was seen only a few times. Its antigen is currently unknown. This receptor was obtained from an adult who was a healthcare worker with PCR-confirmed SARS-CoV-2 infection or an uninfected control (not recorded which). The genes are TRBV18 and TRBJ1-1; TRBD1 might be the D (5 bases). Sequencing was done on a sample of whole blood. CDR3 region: CASSPGWGLGTEAFF. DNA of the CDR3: TGTGCCAGCTCCCCCGGATGGGGCTTGGGCACTGAAGCTTTCTTT.